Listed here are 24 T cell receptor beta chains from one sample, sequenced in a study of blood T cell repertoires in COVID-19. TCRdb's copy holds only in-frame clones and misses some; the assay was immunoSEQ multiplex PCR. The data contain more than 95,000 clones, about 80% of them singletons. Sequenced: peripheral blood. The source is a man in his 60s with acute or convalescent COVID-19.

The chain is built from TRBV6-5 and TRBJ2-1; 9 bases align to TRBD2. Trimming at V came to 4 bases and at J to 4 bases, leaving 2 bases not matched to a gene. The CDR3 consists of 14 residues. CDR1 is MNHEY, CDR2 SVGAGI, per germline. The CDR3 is CASSSSGDYNEQFF. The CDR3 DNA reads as TGTGCCAGCAGTTCTAGCGGGGATTACAATGAGCAGTTCTTC.

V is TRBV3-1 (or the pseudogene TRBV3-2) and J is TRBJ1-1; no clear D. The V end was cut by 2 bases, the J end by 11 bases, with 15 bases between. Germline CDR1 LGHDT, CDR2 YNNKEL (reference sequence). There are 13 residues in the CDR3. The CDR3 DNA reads TGTGCCAGCAGCCAAAGATCGGGCCGGGAGGCTTTCTTT. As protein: CASSQRSGREAFF.

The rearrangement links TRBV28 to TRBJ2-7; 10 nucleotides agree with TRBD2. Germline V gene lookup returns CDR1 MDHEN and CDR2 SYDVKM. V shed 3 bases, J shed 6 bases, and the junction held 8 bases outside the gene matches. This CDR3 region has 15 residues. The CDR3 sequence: CASSFNSGRAGEQYF. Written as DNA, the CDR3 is TGTGCCAGCAGTTTCAACAGCGGGAGGGCGGGCGAGCAGTACTTC.

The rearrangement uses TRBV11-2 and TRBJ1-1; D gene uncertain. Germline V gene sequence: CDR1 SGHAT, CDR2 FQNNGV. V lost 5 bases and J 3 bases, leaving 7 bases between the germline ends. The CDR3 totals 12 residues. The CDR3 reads CASSPGDTEAFF. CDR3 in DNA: TGTGCCAGCAGCCCTGGAGACACTGAAGCTTTCTTT.

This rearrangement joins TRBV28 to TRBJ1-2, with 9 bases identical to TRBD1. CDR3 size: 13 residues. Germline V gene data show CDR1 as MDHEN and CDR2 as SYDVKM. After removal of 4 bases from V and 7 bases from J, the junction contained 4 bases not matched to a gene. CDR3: CASSSGQGTGYTF. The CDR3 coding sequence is TGTGCCAGCAGTTCGGGACAGGGCACTGGCTACACCTTC.

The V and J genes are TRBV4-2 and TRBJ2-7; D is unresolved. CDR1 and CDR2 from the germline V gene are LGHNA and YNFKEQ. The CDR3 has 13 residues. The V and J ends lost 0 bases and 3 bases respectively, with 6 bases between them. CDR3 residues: CASSQDRVYEQYF. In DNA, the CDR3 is TGTGCCAGCAGCCAAGATCGAGTCTACGAGCAGTACTTC.

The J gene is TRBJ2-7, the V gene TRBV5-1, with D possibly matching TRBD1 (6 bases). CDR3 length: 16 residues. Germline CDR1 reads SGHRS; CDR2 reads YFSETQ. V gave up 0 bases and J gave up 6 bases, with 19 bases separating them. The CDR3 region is CASSLDSDRSSLEQYF. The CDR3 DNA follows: TGCGCCAGCAGCTTGGACAGTGACAGGTCAAGCCTCGAGCAGTACTTC.

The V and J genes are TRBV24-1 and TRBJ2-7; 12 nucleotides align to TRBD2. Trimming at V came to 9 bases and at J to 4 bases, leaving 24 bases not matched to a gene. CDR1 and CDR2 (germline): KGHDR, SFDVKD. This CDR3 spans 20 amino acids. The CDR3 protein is CATPPVAEGTGTSGPYEQYF. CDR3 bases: TGTGCCACCCCCCCGGTGGCTGAGGGGACCGGGACTAGCGGGCCGTACGAGCAGTACTTC.

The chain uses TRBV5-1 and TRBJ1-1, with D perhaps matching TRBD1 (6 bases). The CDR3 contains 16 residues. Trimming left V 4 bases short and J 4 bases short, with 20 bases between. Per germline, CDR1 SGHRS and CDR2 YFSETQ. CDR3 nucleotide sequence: TGCGCCAGCAGCCCCCCCAGCACACAGGGCCGCACTGAAGCTTTCTTT. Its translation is CASSPPSTQGRTEAFF.

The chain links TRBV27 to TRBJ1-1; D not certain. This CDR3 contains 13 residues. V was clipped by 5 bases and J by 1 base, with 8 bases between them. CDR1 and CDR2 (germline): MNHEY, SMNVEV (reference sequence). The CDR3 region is CASSPGRNTEAFF. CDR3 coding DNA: TGTGCCAGCAGTCCCGGTAGGAACACTGAAGCTTTCTTT.

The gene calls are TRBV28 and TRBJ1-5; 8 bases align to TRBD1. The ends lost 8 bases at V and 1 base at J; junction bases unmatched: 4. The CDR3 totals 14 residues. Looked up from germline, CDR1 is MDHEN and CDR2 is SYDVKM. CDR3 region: CASRDRRSNQPQHF. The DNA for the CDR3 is TGTGCCAGCCGGGACAGGAGAAGCAATCAGCCCCAGCATTTT.

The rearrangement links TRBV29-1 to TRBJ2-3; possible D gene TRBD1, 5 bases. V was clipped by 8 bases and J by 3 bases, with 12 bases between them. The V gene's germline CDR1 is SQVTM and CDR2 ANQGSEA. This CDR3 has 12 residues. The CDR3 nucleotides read TGCAGCCAGGCGTCAGGGACAGATACGCAGTATTTT. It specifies CSQASGTDTQYF.

CDR3 DNA: TGTGCCAGCAGCCAACTGGGGGGGGCGGAGTACAATGAGCAGTTCTTC. Translating it yields CASSQLGGAEYNEQFF. The rearrangement uses TRBV14 and TRBJ2-1, with D possibly being TRBD2 (7 bases). V lost 2 bases and J 4 bases, leaving 15 bases between the germline ends. Germline CDR1 and CDR2: SGHDN and FVKESK. This CDR3 region has 16 residues.

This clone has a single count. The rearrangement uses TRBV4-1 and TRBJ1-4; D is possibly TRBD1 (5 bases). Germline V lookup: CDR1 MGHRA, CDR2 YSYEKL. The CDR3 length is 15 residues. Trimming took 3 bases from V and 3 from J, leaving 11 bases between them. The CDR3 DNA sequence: TGCGCCAGCAGCCATATGGGGGGTGCTAATGAAAAACTGTTTTTT. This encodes CASSHMGGANEKLFF.

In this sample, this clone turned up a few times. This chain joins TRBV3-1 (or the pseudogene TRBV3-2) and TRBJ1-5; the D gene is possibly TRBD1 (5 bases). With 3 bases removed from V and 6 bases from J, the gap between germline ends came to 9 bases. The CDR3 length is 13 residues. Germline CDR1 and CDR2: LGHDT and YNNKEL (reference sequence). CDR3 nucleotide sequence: TGTGCCAGCAGCCAGGGGGAGGGTCAGCCCCAGCATTTT. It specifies CASSQGEGQPQHF.

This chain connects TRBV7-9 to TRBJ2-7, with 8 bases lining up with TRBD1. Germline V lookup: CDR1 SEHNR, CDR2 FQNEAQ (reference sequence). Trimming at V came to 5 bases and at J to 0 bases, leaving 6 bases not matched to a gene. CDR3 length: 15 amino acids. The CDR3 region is CASSPGQGSSYEQYF. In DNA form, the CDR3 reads TGTGCCAGCAGCCCCGGACAGGGAAGCTCCTACGAGCAGTACTTC. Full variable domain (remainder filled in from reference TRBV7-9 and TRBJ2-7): DTGVSQNPRHKITKRGQNVTFRCDPISEHNRLYWYRQTLGQGPEFLTYFQNEAQLEKSRLLSDRFSAERPKGSFSTLEIQRTEQGDSAMYLCASSPGQGSSYEQYFGPGTRLTVT.

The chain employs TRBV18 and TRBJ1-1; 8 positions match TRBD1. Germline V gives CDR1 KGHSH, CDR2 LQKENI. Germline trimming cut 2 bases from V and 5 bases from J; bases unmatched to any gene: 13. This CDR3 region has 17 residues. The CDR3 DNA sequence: TGTGCCAGCTCACCAAAGATGGCAGGGGGCGCAGGGACTGAAGCTTTCTTT. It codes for CASSPKMAGGAGTEAFF.

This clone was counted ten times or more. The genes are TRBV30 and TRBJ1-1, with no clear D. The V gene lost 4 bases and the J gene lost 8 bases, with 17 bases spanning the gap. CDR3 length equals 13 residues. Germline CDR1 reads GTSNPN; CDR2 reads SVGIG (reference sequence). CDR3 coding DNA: TGTGCCTGGAACAGTCTCCGGCAAGCAGAAGCTTTCTTT. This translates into CAWNSLRQAEAFF.

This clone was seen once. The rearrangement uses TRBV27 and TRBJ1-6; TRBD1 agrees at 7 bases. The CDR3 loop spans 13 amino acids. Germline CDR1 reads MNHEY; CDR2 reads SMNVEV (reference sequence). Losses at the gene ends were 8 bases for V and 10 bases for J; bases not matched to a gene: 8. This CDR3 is CASGDRAGSPLHF. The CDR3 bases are TGTGCCAGCGGTGACAGGGCAGGATCACCCCTCCACTTT.

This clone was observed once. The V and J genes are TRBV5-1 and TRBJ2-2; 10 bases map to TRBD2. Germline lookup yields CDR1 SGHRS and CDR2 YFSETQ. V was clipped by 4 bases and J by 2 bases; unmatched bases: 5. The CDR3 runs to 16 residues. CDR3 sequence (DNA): TGCGCCAGCAGCCCGGGACTAGCGTCAAACACCGGGGAGCTGTTTTTT. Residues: CASSPGLASNTGELFF.

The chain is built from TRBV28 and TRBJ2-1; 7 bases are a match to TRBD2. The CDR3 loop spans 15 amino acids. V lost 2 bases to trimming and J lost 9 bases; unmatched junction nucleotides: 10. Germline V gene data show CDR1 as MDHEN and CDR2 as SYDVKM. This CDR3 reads CASSLAEGLPGEQFF. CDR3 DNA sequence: TGTGCCAGCAGTTTAGCCGAGGGACTACCCGGTGAGCAGTTCTTC. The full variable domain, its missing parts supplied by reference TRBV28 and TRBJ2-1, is DVKVTQSSRYLVKRTGEKVFLECVQDMDHENMFWYRQDPGLGLRLIYFSYDVKMKEKGDIPEGYSVSREKKERFSLILESASTNQTSMYLCASSLAEGLPGEQFFGPGTRLTVL.

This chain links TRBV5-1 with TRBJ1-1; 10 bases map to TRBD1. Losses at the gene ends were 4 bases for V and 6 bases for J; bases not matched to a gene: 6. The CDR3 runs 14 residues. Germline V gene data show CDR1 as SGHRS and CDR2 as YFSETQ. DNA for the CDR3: TGCGCCAGCAGCCATGGACAGGGGGGCGCTGAAGCTTTCTTT. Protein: CASSHGQGGAEAFF.

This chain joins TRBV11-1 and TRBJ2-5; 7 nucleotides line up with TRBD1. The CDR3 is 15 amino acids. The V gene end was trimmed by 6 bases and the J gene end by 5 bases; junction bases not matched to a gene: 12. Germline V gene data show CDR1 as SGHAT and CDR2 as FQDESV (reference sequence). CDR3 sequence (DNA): TGTGCCAGCAGTCCCCGACAGGGCAGATACGAGACCCAGTACTTC. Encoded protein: CASSPRQGRYETQYF.

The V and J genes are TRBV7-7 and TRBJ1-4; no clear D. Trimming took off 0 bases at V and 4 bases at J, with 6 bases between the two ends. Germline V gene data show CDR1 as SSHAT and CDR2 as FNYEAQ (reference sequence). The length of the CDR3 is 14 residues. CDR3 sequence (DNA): TGTGCCAGCAGCTTAGCGGGAGTTAATGAAAAACTGTTTTTT. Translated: CASSLAGVNEKLFF.